This T cell receptor (beta chain) was identified in a study of blood T cells in healthy people across ages. Next came a second PCR, run for 7 to 11 cycles, which used a sample-barcoded 5' primer along with a J-beta primer mix. TCRdb independently ran MiXCR on the 5' RACE reads; one entry per CDR3 protein. The repertoire holds about a million distinct CDR3 sequences, around two fifths seen once, with around 13% in the top ten. The CDR3 spans 12 residues. The V and J ends lost 0 bases and 5 bases respectively, with 4 bases between them. CDR1 and CDR2 from the germline V gene are SGHTA and FQGNSA. This clonotype came up many times.

The clonotype was recovered from a man aged 18 to 35 in good health. The V call is TRBV7-2, the J call TRBJ2-5, with D uncertain. Sequencing was done on a sample of blood. CDR3 coding DNA: TGTGCCAGCAGCTTAGCGGTGGAGACCCAGTACTTC. Translating gives CASSLAVETQYF. The full variable domain, in which reference TRBV7-2 and TRBJ2-5 provide the parts outside the CDR3, is GAGVSQSPSNKVTEKGKDVELRCDPISGHTALYWYRQSLGQGLEFLIYFQGNSAPDKSGLPSDRFSAERTGGSVSTLTIQRTQQEDSAVYLCASSLAVETQYFGPGTRLLVL.